The TCR beta chain under discussion was sequenced for a study of blood T cells in healthy people across ages. This CDR3 contains 13 residues. Germline CDR1 reads DFQATT; CDR2 reads SNEGSKA (reference sequence). Trimming removed 3 bases at V and 2 bases at J, with 11 bases between. The study isolated at least 6.5 million PBMCs from each sample. General observations from the study: When set beside aged donors, long-lived donors presented more naive CD4+ cells and higher diversity.

Then a second PCR, running roughly 7 to 11 cycles, was carried out with a sample-barcoded 5' primer and a J-beta primer mix. Every single cDNA molecule received a tag from a template-switch adaptor with 12 random nucleotides. One entry per CDR3 protein results from TCRdb running MiXCR on the 5' RACE reads. The sample lists 1.4 million to 1.5 million distinct CDR3 sequences; around 42% were seen once. This clonotype was counted between two and nine times. Its antigen is still unknown. The gene calls are TRBV20-1 and TRBJ2-7; D is possibly TRBD1 or TRBD2 (5 bases each). This TCR was recovered from a woman aged 18-35 years in good health. Material: blood. The DNA for the CDR3 is TGCAGTGCTAGGGTGGGGGATCCCTACGAGCAGTACTTC. Translating gives CSARVGDPYEQYF.